This T cell receptor (beta chain) derives from a study of blood T cells in healthy people across ages. CDR3 length: 13 amino acids. Germline V gives CDR1 SQVTM, CDR2 ANQGSEA. Trimming shortened V by 6 bases and J by 2 bases, and 13 bases separated the two germline ends. Primed by a sample-barcoded 5' primer and a J-beta primer mix, a second PCR proceeded for roughly 6 to 12 cycles. TCRdb independently ran MiXCR on the 5' RACE reads; one entry per CDR3 protein. The top ten clones hold 30% to 40% of a sample with hundreds of thousands of distinct CDR3 sequences, around 48% of them seen once. This TCR derives from an older woman in good health. The chain is built from TRBV29-1 and TRBJ1-1; D is uncertain. Input material: blood. The CDR3 protein is CSVPGLLNTEAFF. The CDR3, as DNA: TGCAGCGTACCAGGACTGCTAAACACTGAAGCTTTCTTT.